A selection of T cell receptor beta chains follows, all from one sample in a study of early T cells in non-severe SARS-CoV-2 infection. TCRdb reprocessed the 5' RACE reads with MiXCR, giving one entry per CDR3 protein. In the table there are approximately 89,000 distinct CDR3 sequences, over 11% of which are singletons. Sequenced: whole blood. All receptors derive from an adult who was a healthcare worker with PCR-confirmed SARS-CoV-2 infection or an uninfected control (not recorded which). The CDR3 runs from the conserved cysteine through the conserved F or W. The D gene is left open where the match is weak. Rows may omit the clone size; those that give it use once, few, many or a size class.

v_call: TRBV3-1; clone_size: many; j_call: TRBJ2-7; d_call: NA; cdr3_aa: CASSQDRRGTAYEQYF; cdr3_nt: TGTGCCAGCAGCCAAGATCGACGGGGGACAGCCTACGAGCAGTACTTC
v_call: TRBV5-3; clone_size: NA; j_call: TRBJ1-1; d_call: NA; cdr3_aa: CARSMTVEAFF; cdr3_nt: TGTGCCAGAAGCATGACAGTTGAAGCTTTCTTT
v_call: TRBV3-1; clone_size: NA; j_call: TRBJ2-7; d_call: TRBD1; cdr3_aa: CASSQDRGKQYF; cdr3_nt: TGTGCCAGCAGCCAGGACAGGGGAAAGCAGTACTTC
v_call: TRBV7-2; clone_size: few; j_call: TRBJ2-7; d_call: NA; cdr3_aa: CASSLIQAGNEQYF; cdr3_nt: TGTGCCAGCAGCTTAATTCAGGCAGGCAACGAGCAGTACTTC
v_call: TRBV5-1; clone_size: NA; j_call: TRBJ2-5; d_call: TRBD2; cdr3_aa: CASRRGDYQETQYF; cdr3_nt: TGCGCCAGCAGACGGGGGGACTACCAAGAGACCCAGTACTTC
v_call: TRBV29-1; clone_size: many; j_call: TRBJ2-3; d_call: NA; cdr3_aa: CSSSGGGTDTQYF; cdr3_nt: TGCAGCTCCAGTGGCGGGGGCACAGATACGCAGTATTTT
v_call: TRBV5-4; clone_size: many; j_call: TRBJ2-5; d_call: TRBD1; cdr3_aa: CASSPGTAQETQYF; cdr3_nt: TGTGCCAGCAGCCCTGGGACAGCCCAAGAGACCCAGTACTTC
v_call: TRBV6-5; clone_size: few; j_call: TRBJ2-7; d_call: NA; cdr3_aa: CASRIRTGYSEQYF; cdr3_nt: TGTGCCAGCAGGATAAGAACAGGGTACTCCGAGCAGTACTTC
v_call: TRBV12-3/TRBV12-4; clone_size: many; j_call: TRBJ1-1; d_call: NA; cdr3_aa: CASSFPRTGKNTEAFF; cdr3_nt: TGTGCCAGCAGTTTTCCCCGGACGGGGAAGAACACTGAAGCTTTCTTT
v_call: TRBV5-4; clone_size: few; j_call: TRBJ1-1; d_call: TRBD1; cdr3_aa: CASSSDRRVNTEAFF; cdr3_nt: TGTGCCAGCAGCTCGGACAGGCGGGTGAACACTGAAGCTTTCTTT
v_call: TRBV19; clone_size: many; j_call: TRBJ2-1; d_call: NA; cdr3_aa: CASSSPTASSYNEQFF; cdr3_nt: TGTGCCAGTAGTAGCCCCACCGCTAGCTCCTACAATGAGCAGTTCTTC
v_call: TRBV21-1; clone_size: few; j_call: TRBJ2-1; d_call: NA; cdr3_aa: CASSGTEYNEQFF; cdr3_nt: TGTGCCAGCAGCGGGACAGAGTACAATGAGCAGTTCTTC
v_call: TRBV7-3; clone_size: few; j_call: TRBJ2-5; d_call: TRBD1; cdr3_aa: CASSLTGQGKETQYF; cdr3_nt: TGTGCCAGCAGCTTAACGGGACAGGGGAAAGAGACCCAGTACTTC
v_call: TRBV20-1; clone_size: NA; j_call: TRBJ2-3; d_call: TRBD2; cdr3_aa: CSASRRLAGTDTQYF; cdr3_nt: TGCAGTGCTAGCCGTCGACTAGCGGGTACAGATACGCAGTATTTT
v_call: TRBV18; clone_size: NA; j_call: TRBJ1-5; d_call: NA; cdr3_aa: CASSPRRDTLNQPQHF; cdr3_nt: TGTGCCAGCTCACCACGAAGAGATACGTTAAATCAGCCCCAGCATTTT
v_call: TRBV27; clone_size: many; j_call: TRBJ2-3; d_call: TRBD1; cdr3_aa: CASSLSGTDRIF; cdr3_nt: TGTGCCAGCAGTCTGTCCGGGACAGATCGAATTTTT
v_call: TRBV19; clone_size: NA; j_call: TRBJ2-2; d_call: NA; cdr3_aa: CASTLAGQTGELFF; cdr3_nt: TGTGCCAGTACTTTGGCCGGACAGACCGGGGAGCTGTTTTTT
v_call: TRBV12-3/TRBV12-4; clone_size: few; j_call: TRBJ2-7; d_call: TRBD1; cdr3_aa: CASSWTGSTYEQYF; cdr3_nt: TGTGCCAGCAGTTGGACAGGTAGTACCTACGAGCAGTACTTC
v_call: TRBV6-6; clone_size: many; j_call: TRBJ1-1; d_call: NA; cdr3_aa: CASSHSTTLMNTEAFF; cdr3_nt: TGTGCCAGCAGTCACTCAACCACCCTCATGAACACTGAAGCTTTCTTT
v_call: TRBV3-1; clone_size: NA; j_call: TRBJ2-5; d_call: TRBD2; cdr3_aa: CASSQAVAGVGTQYF; cdr3_nt: TGTGCCAGCAGCCAAGCGGTTGCGGGAGTTGGGACCCAGTACTTC
v_call: TRBV7-6; clone_size: few; j_call: TRBJ2-2; d_call: NA; cdr3_aa: CASSQRRRGGTGELFF; cdr3_nt: TGTGCCAGCAGCCAAAGACGGCGGGGTGGCACCGGGGAGCTGTTTTTT
v_call: TRBV12-3/TRBV12-4; clone_size: many; j_call: TRBJ2-4; d_call: TRBD1; cdr3_aa: CASRPRGNIQYF; cdr3_nt: TGTGCCAGCAGGCCCAGGGGGAACATTCAGTACTTC
v_call: TRBV11-3; clone_size: few; j_call: TRBJ2-1; d_call: TRBD1; cdr3_aa: CASSLDGQAQTWGEFF; cdr3_nt: TGTGCCAGCAGCTTAGATGGACAGGCCCAGACCTGGGGAGAGTTCTTC
v_call: TRBV6-5; clone_size: many; j_call: TRBJ2-7; d_call: NA; cdr3_aa: CASSLYQGGEQYF; cdr3_nt: TGTGCCAGCAGTTTGTATCAGGGAGGCGAGCAGTACTTC
v_call: TRBV6-1; clone_size: NA; j_call: TRBJ2-5; d_call: NA; cdr3_aa: CASSLWGTETQYF; cdr3_nt: TGTGCCAGCAGCCTATGGGGGACAGAGACCCAGTACTTC
v_call: TRBV4-1; clone_size: few; j_call: TRBJ2-2; d_call: TRBD1; cdr3_aa: CASSQDPGTGMTGELFF; cdr3_nt: TGCGCCAGCAGCCAAGATCCCGGGACAGGGATGACCGGGGAGCTGTTTTTT
v_call: TRBV12-3/TRBV12-4; clone_size: many; j_call: TRBJ2-1; d_call: TRBD1; cdr3_aa: CASSFGDRGLYNEQFF; cdr3_nt: TGTGCCAGCAGTTTTGGGGACAGGGGGCTATACAATGAGCAGTTCTTC
v_call: TRBV9; clone_size: many; j_call: TRBJ1-1; d_call: TRBD1; cdr3_aa: CASSVGGTGPNTEAFF; cdr3_nt: TGTGCCAGCAGCGTAGGGGGGACAGGGCCGAACACTGAAGCTTTCTTT
v_call: TRBV29-1; clone_size: many; j_call: TRBJ2-7; d_call: NA; cdr3_aa: CSVGDLTGEQYF; cdr3_nt: TGCAGCGTTGGGGACCTGACGGGCGAGCAGTACTTC
v_call: TRBV2; clone_size: few; j_call: TRBJ1-3; d_call: TRBD1; cdr3_aa: CASSPLTGVGNTIYF; cdr3_nt: TGTGCCAGCAGTCCCCTGACAGGGGTTGGAAACACCATATATTTT
v_call: TRBV19; clone_size: many; j_call: TRBJ2-1; d_call: NA; cdr3_aa: CASSIDDEQFF; cdr3_nt: TGTGCCAGTAGTATTGACGATGAGCAGTTCTTC
v_call: TRBV5-1; clone_size: few; j_call: TRBJ2-7; d_call: NA; cdr3_aa: CASSPISRYEQYF; cdr3_nt: TGCGCCAGCAGCCCGATCTCCCGGTACGAGCAGTACTTC
v_call: TRBV6-1; clone_size: NA; j_call: TRBJ2-1; d_call: NA; cdr3_aa: CASSVAPVYNEQFF; cdr3_nt: TGTGCCAGCAGTGTAGCGCCTGTCTACAATGAGCAGTTCTTC
v_call: TRBV6-6; clone_size: few; j_call: TRBJ1-5; d_call: NA; cdr3_aa: CASSYGGGSQPQHF; cdr3_nt: TGTGCCAGCAGTTACGGGGGAGGATCTCAGCCCCAGCATTTT
v_call: TRBV5-1; clone_size: many; j_call: TRBJ2-3; d_call: TRBD1; cdr3_aa: CASSRGQFTDTQYF; cdr3_nt: TGCGCCAGCAGCAGGGGACAGTTCACAGATACGCAGTATTTT
v_call: TRBV20-1; clone_size: few; j_call: TRBJ2-1; d_call: TRBD1; cdr3_aa: CSARWTGPRGEQFF; cdr3_nt: TGCAGTGCTAGGTGGACAGGGCCGCGGGGTGAGCAGTTCTTC
v_call: TRBV5-1; clone_size: NA; j_call: TRBJ2-4; d_call: TRBD1; cdr3_aa: CASKSTSRDSQYF; cdr3_nt: TGCGCCAGCAAATCAACATCACGGGACAGTCAGTACTTC
v_call: TRBV6-2/TRBV6-3; clone_size: few; j_call: TRBJ2-1; d_call: NA; cdr3_aa: CASSKQSGIEQFF; cdr3_nt: TGTGCCAGCAGTAAACAGAGTGGGATTGAGCAGTTCTTC
v_call: TRBV25-1; clone_size: NA; j_call: TRBJ2-1; d_call: NA; cdr3_aa: CASSDERGGNTLDNEQFF; cdr3_nt: TGTGCCAGCAGTGACGAAAGGGGTGGAAATACACTAGACAATGAGCAGTTCTTC
v_call: TRBV6-1; clone_size: many; j_call: TRBJ1-5; d_call: NA; cdr3_aa: CASLWAGGNNQPQHF; cdr3_nt: TGTGCCAGCTTGTGGGCCGGTGGAAACAATCAGCCCCAGCATTTT
v_call: TRBV19; clone_size: few; j_call: TRBJ2-7; d_call: NA; cdr3_aa: CASSPGQGDYEQYF; cdr3_nt: TGTGCCAGTAGCCCGGGACAAGGGGACTACGAGCAGTACTTC
v_call: TRBV27; clone_size: NA; j_call: TRBJ2-4; d_call: NA; cdr3_aa: CASRGGPQNIQYF; cdr3_nt: TGTGCCAGCAGGGGGGGCCCTCAAAACATTCAGTACTTC
v_call: TRBV3-1; clone_size: many; j_call: TRBJ2-3; d_call: NA; cdr3_aa: CASSQGASSTDTQYF; cdr3_nt: TGTGCCAGCAGCCAAGGTGCCTCCAGCACAGATACGCAGTATTTT
v_call: TRBV29-1; clone_size: NA; j_call: TRBJ1-1; d_call: NA; cdr3_aa: CSVETENTEAFF; cdr3_nt: TGCAGCGTTGAGACGGAGAACACTGAAGCTTTCTTT
v_call: TRBV12-3/TRBV12-4; clone_size: NA; j_call: TRBJ2-1; d_call: TRBD2; cdr3_aa: CASSLGLAGGPGQFF; cdr3_nt: TGTGCCAGCAGTTTAGGACTAGCGGGAGGGCCGGGGCAGTTCTTC
v_call: TRBV27; clone_size: few; j_call: TRBJ2-5; d_call: NA; cdr3_aa: CASSPLQTQGETQYF; cdr3_nt: TGTGCCAGCAGTCCTTTACAAACCCAGGGAGAGACCCAGTACTTC
v_call: TRBV29-1; clone_size: few; j_call: TRBJ1-2; d_call: TRBD1; cdr3_aa: CSVASQGNYGYTF; cdr3_nt: TGCAGCGTTGCATCACAGGGGAACTATGGCTACACCTTC
v_call: TRBV18; clone_size: many; j_call: TRBJ1-6; d_call: NA; cdr3_aa: CASSLLAESPLHF; cdr3_nt: TGTGCCAGCTCACTCCTGGCCGAGTCACCCCTCCACTTT
v_call: TRBV19; clone_size: many; j_call: TRBJ2-1; d_call: NA; cdr3_aa: CASSMTVSYNEQFF; cdr3_nt: TGTGCCAGTAGTATGACGGTCTCCTACAATGAGCAGTTCTTC
v_call: TRBV12-5; clone_size: NA; j_call: TRBJ1-1; d_call: NA; cdr3_aa: CASGKGIEAFF; cdr3_nt: TGTGCTAGTGGTAAGGGGATAGAAGCTTTCTTT
v_call: TRBV29-1; clone_size: many; j_call: TRBJ1-1; d_call: TRBD1; cdr3_aa: CSEQGANTEAFF; cdr3_nt: TGCAGCGAGCAGGGGGCGAACACTGAAGCTTTCTTT